Detailed here is one T cell receptor beta chain. The antigen it recognizes is unknown. Qualities for individual bases were not recorded, and no much larger clone is one base off. The data originate from a study of blood T cell repertoires in COVID-19 (dated by TCRdb to about 2020). Describing the broader study: Samples covering the acute and convalescent phases of COVID-19 were provided by collaborators in the United States, Italy and Spain. The prospective study material was composed of cDNA or gDNA derived from T cells, B-cell-depleted T cells, or PBMCs. Deeply sampled blood TCRbeta repertoires from subjects exposed to, actively infected with, or recovered from COVID-19 were included in the dataset. A freely available public database, intended as a resource for researchers studying the immune response to SARS-CoV-2, is where the repertoires were released. Samples were obtained from the ongoing ImmuneRACE study (first 160 participants) and from some 1,200 subjects provided by 6 global collaborators. A de-identified subject ID, COVID-19 status, age in years and sex were almost always included in the sample metadata. Where HLA class I and class II types were available, the types were taken from metadata supplied by the sample provider, not from assay-based typing.

Between the V and J ends, shortened by 4 bases and 4 bases respectively, the junction contains 10 bases. The germline V gene (reference sequence) gives CDR1 as WNHNN and CDR2 as SYGVQD. The CDR3, from cysteine to phenylalanine, totals 13 residues. Of the read, only the CDR3 DNA is kept; its 39 bases are in frame from base 1. Points the paper makes about the study in general: Clinical and demographic metadata were provided uncurated, with the amount varying by source and participant.

TCRbeta CDR3 regions were amplified from genomic DNA by means of the immunoSEQ Assay, a bias-controlled multiplex PCR. The authors processed their data as follows. The number of nucleated cells in each sample was estimated from the amplification of reference gene primers within the assay. To quantify the absolute abundance of each unique TCRbeta CDR3 rearrangement, sequence reads were collapsed and filtered. For each sample, productive Simpson clonality was calculated as the square root of Simpson's diversity index over productive rearrangements. TCRdb carries this immuneACCESS record with in-frame sequences only. Its versions omit some clonotypes, under half of them owing to an unresolved V gene in the studies checked, with the rest unexplained. Clone size and the V and J calls come from that table; the DNA yielded D and trimming. Recorded for this sample are some 110,000 clones; roughly nine tenths of them occurred a single time. The ten largest clones represent approximately 7.7% of the sample.

Whole blood was collected in K2EDTA tubes by collaborating institutions according to the institutions' own protocols. For TCRbeta analysis, collaborators shipped samples as frozen whole blood, isolated PBMCs, or DNA extracted from either of those sample types. The clonotype was recovered from a human donor in a cohort sampled during active COVID-19. The sample consisted of peripheral blood. The V and J genes are TRBV10-1 and TRBJ1-2; no D gene call is confident. The CDR3 in this case is CASSGPASYGYTF. The nucleotide sequence reads TGCGCCAGCAGTGGACCGGCTAGCTATGGCTACACCTTC.